The sequence of this TCR beta chain was determined in a study of CD8 T cells in ankylosing spondylitis. Study results and caveats: Peripheral blood held disease-linked clones only at relatively low frequency, and these were CD8+.

The CDR3 is 13 amino acids. Germline lookup yields CDR1 SGHDN and CDR2 FVKESK. V was clipped by 1 base and J by 6 bases; unmatched bases: 1. TCRdb re-called the 5' RACE reads through MiXCR, storing one row per CDR3 protein. The data hold around 340,000 distinct CDR3 sequences, with 20% to 25% observed a single time. Of note for this clonotype: Its antigen is not known.

The TCR originated in a male donor with ankylosing spondylitis or in good health (not recorded which). The source material was blood, either unsorted or a sorted T cell fraction (not recorded which). The V call is TRBV14, the J call TRBJ2-3, with TRBD1 matching 7 bases. CDR3 amino acids: CASSQVQGDTQYF. The CDR3 bases are TGTGCCAGCAGCCAAGTACAGGGGGATACGCAGTATTTT.